The clone carrying this TCR beta chain was found a few times. Data came from immunoSEQ multiplex PCR; TCRdb stores just in-frame clones and leaves some out. The sample has 20,000 to 25,000 clones, 89% seen once. This specimen comes from a study of blood T cell dynamics during melanoma immunotherapy. Study-level background: Patients with metastatic melanoma got pembrolizumab or nivolumab-ipilimumab as first-line care.

V lost 7 bases and J 2 bases, leaving 15 bases between the germline ends. Germline V gene data show CDR1 as SNHLY and CDR2 as FYNNEI. The CDR3 is 14 amino acids. The time point: pre-treatment baseline. This TCR was sampled from a human donor with melanoma. The gene calls are TRBV2 and TRBJ2-7; the D gene could be TRBD1 or TRBD2 (5 bases each). Sequenced material: blood, taken from a patient treated with checkpoint blockade. CDR3 loop: CASKRDGGPYEQYF. DNA of the CDR3: TGTGCCAGCAAGAGGGACGGAGGTCCCTACGAGCAGTACTTC.